This T cell receptor (beta chain) appears in the sequencing data of a study of blood T cells in healthy people across ages. General study results and limits: Diversity figures derived from one million T cells were judged to underestimate the true value. Researchers report that TCR beta diversity correlated strongly with naive T cell percentage.

Extraction yielded at least 6 micrograms of total RNA per sample. The germline V gene encodes CDR1 MNHEY and CDR2 SVGEGT. V lost 6 bases, J lost 1 base, and 13 bases lay in between. This CDR3 is built from 14 residues. Using a J-beta primer mix together with a sample-barcoded 5' primer, a second PCR was run for roughly 6 to 12 cycles. Each cDNA molecule, via a template-switch adaptor with 12 random nucleotides, was tagged. MiXCR, run by TCRdb on the 5' RACE reads, gives a single entry per CDR3 protein. The sample contains 1,500,000 or so distinct CDR3 sequences, 40% to 45% of which appear only once. There are a few counts of this clonotype. Its antigen is still unknown.

Sequences were obtained from blood. The sequence derives from a woman between 18 and 29 years old in good health. The chain combines TRBV6-2 or TRBV6-3 with TRBJ2-7; tentative D call: TRBD1 (6 bases). In DNA form, the CDR3 reads TGTGCCAGCAGATCAGCCGGACAGTCCTACGAGCAGTACTTC. Translation gives CASRSAGQSYEQYF.